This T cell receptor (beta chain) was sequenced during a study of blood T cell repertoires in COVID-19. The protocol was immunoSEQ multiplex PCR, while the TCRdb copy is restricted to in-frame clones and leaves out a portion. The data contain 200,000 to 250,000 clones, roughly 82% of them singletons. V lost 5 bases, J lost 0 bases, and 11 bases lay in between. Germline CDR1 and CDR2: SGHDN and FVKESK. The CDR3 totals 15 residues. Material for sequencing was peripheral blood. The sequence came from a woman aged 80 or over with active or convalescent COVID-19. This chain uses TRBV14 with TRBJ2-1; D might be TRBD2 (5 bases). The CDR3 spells CASSYLGSSYNEQFF. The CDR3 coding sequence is TGTGCCAGCAGCTACCTAGGGAGCTCCTACAATGAGCAGTTCTTC.